One and the same sample provided the 26 T cell receptor beta chains below, sequenced in a study of shared clonotypes between healthy human individuals (dated by TCRdb to about 2020). The library was prepared using the immunoSEQ multiplex PCR assay. TCRdb stores this immuneACCESS table with in-frame sequences only. Part of the clones is absent; in the studies checked, under half of the shortfall reflects unresolved V genes, and no reason is known for the rest. For this sample the table gives about 1 million clones, of which about 80% were detected only once. The ten largest account for 1.4% to 1.5% of the sample. Sequencing was done on a sample of memory CD4+ T cells sorted from blood. Read against the paper, the sample's cell subset or site label means: CD45RA-negative fraction. These receptors were collected from a man aged 18 to 29 in good health.

The chain employs TRBV12-5 and TRBJ2-1; D is ambiguous. V lost 5 bases and J lost 3, with 5 bases in between. The CDR3 extends over 12 amino acids. CDR1 LGHNT and CDR2 FRNRAP come from the germline V gene. CDR3 protein: CASGLDYNEQFF. The CDR3 region has the DNA TGTGCTAGTGGTCTGGACTACAATGAGCAGTTCTTC. The complete variable domain, with remaining parts taken from reference TRBV12-5 and TRBJ2-1, reads DARVTQTPRHKVTEMGQEVTMRCQPILGHNTVFWYRQTMMQGLELLAYFRNRAPLDDSGMPKDRFSAEMPDATLATLKIQPSEPRDSAVYFCASGLDYNEQFFGPGTRLTVL.

The V gene is TRBV11-2, the J gene TRBJ1-1, with TRBD1 matching over 9 bases. V trimming: 7 bases; J trimming: 2 bases; junction bases outside the gene matches: 14. Germline CDR1 reads SGHAT; CDR2 reads FQNNGV. The CDR3 sequence is 17 residues long. CDR3 coding DNA: TGTGCCAGCACCTTCAGACCCGGGACAGGGCCAAACACTGAAGCTTTCTTT. Amino acid sequence: CASTFRPGTGPNTEAFF.

The CDR3 sequence: CASSQAFGDRVNEQYF. CDR3 DNA: TGTGCCAGCAGCCAAGCTTTTGGGGACAGGGTCAACGAGCAGTACTTC. This rearrangement joins TRBV4-2 to TRBJ2-7, with 9 bases fitting TRBD1. Per the germline V gene, CDR1 is LGHNA and CDR2 is YNFKEQ. The CDR3 contains 16 residues. Trimming at V came to 1 base and at J to 5 bases, leaving 9 bases not matched to a gene.

The CDR3 protein is CASRPGTGTGELFF. The CDR3 region has the DNA TGTGCCAGTCGTCCCGGGACAGGGACCGGGGAGCTGTTTTTT. This chain joins TRBV19 and TRBJ2-2, with 9 bases aligning to TRBD1. Germline values: CDR1 LNHDA, CDR2 SQIVND (reference sequence). This CDR3 is built from 14 residues. Trimming at V came to 8 bases and at J to 5 bases, leaving 6 bases not matched to a gene.

The CDR3 is CASSLEQGSEVTF. CDR3 in DNA: TGCGCCAGCAGCTTGGAGCAGGGCTCCGAGGTCACCTTC. The chain uses TRBV5-1 and TRBJ1-2; weak D call: TRBD1 (5 bases). This CDR3 is built from 13 residues. Germline V gene sequence: CDR1 SGHRS, CDR2 YFSETQ. With 0 bases removed from V and 13 bases from J, the gap between germline ends came to 16 bases.

The CDR3 spells CASSLSDGPYEQYF. The CDR3 DNA reads as TGTGCCAGCAGCTTATCCGATGGCCCCTACGAGCAGTACTTC. The chain carries TRBV7-2 and TRBJ2-7; D is unresolved. The CDR3 has 14 residues. Germline V lookup: CDR1 SGHTA, CDR2 FQGNSA. V shed 2 bases and J shed 2 bases, with 10 bases lying between them.

CDR3 DNA: TGTGCCAGCAGTCAGCAGCGACAGGGGAATTCACCCCTCCACTTT. Protein product: CASSQQRQGNSPLHF. The rearrangement joins TRBV6-6 to TRBJ1-6, with 8 bases lining up with TRBD1. V gave up 5 bases and J gave up 7 bases; unmatched junction bases: 7. This CDR3 is built from 15 residues. The germline gives CDR1 MNHNY, CDR2 SVGAGI (reference sequence).

This rearrangement joins TRBV18 to TRBJ2-1; the match to TRBD2 covers 7 bases. The CDR3 totals 14 residues. Looked up from germline, CDR1 is KGHSH and CDR2 is LQKENI. V lost 2 bases and J lost 14; bases outside the gene matches: 12. As DNA, the CDR3 is TGTGCCAGCTCACCATACCGGGACTATATTTGGGAGTTCTTC. Amino acids: CASSPYRDYIWEFF.

For this clone: One base separates it from a far larger clone, so it is likely a read error. V usage is TRBV11-3 and J usage is TRBJ1-1; the D is unclear. The CDR3 is made up of 13 amino acids. Trimming left V 1 base short and J 0 bases short, with 3 bases between. Per germline, CDR1 SGHNT and CDR2 YENEEA. The CDR3 loop is CASSLAMNTEAFF. In nucleotides, the CDR3 is TGTGCCAGCAGCTTAGCCATGAACACTGAAGCTTTCTTT. The variable domain in full, with the rest retrieved from reference TRBV11-3 and TRBJ1-1, is EAGVVQSPRYKIIEKKQPVAFWCNPISGHNTLYWYLQNLGQGPELLIRYENEEAVDDSQLPKDRFSAERLKGVDSTLKIQPAELGDSAVYLCASSLAMNTEAFFGQGTRLTVV.

This clone came up a few times. V usage is TRBV7-6 and J usage is TRBJ2-5, with 7 positions matching TRBD2. The ends lost 5 bases at V and 4 bases at J; junction bases unmatched: 13. Germline V gives CDR1 SGHVS, CDR2 FNYEAQ. The CDR3 runs to 16 residues. CDR3: CASSIGGSLWGETQYF. DNA for the CDR3: TGTGCCAGCAGCATCGGGGGGTCCTTGTGGGGAGAGACCCAGTACTTC.

This clone was detected a few times. V and J are TRBV5-4 and TRBJ1-6, with D possibly TRBD1 on 5 matching bases. Trimming cost V 0 bases and J 8 bases, with 12 bases left between them. This CDR3 is 15 amino acids long. Germline V CDR1 and CDR2: SGHNT, YYREEE (reference sequence). The CDR3 DNA reads TGTGCCAGCAGCTTGGTAGGGGTAAGAGATTCACCCCTCCACTTT. This encodes CASSLVGVRDSPLHF.

V usage is TRBV11-2 and J usage is TRBJ2-5, with 12 bases fitting TRBD2. This CDR3 region has 15 residues. Germline V gene lookup returns CDR1 SGHAT and CDR2 FQNNGV. V dropped 5 bases and J dropped 4; count of bases not matched to a gene: 5. The CDR3: CASSNPSGRAETQYF. CDR3 DNA sequence: TGTGCCAGCAGCAACCCTAGCGGGAGGGCAGAGACCCAGTACTTC.

The chain uses TRBV19 and TRBJ1-3; TRBD1 might be the D (5 bases). Trimming pared 0 bases from V and 0 bases from J, leaving 12 bases between. Germline V gene data show CDR1 as LNHDA and CDR2 as SQIVND (reference sequence). The CDR3 extends over 17 amino acids. CDR3 residues: CASSIEGGAISGNTIYF. CDR3 nucleotides: TGTGCCAGTAGTATAGAAGGAGGGGCGATCTCTGGAAACACCATATATTTT. Filled out from reference TRBV19 and TRBJ1-3, the complete variable domain reads DGGITQSPKYLFRKEGQNVTLSCEQNLNHDAMYWYRQDPGQGLRLIYYSQIVNDFQKGDIAEGYSVSREKKESFPLTVTSAQKNPTAFYLCASSIEGGAISGNTIYFGEGSWLTVV.

This clone was observed many times. V and J are TRBV7-2 and TRBJ1-1; D is unresolved. Germline CDR1 is SGHTA and CDR2 is FQGNSA. The V end was cut by 5 bases, the J end by 1 base, with 8 bases between. This CDR3 is 13 amino acids long. The CDR3 bases are TGTGCCAGCAGCGTCCGAAGGAACACTGAAGCTTTCTTT. Translation gives CASSVRRNTEAFF.

V gene TRBV9 combines with J gene TRBJ2-7; TRBD2 matches 8 bases. Germline CDR1 is SGDLS and CDR2 is YYNGEE. The V segment lost 0 bases and the J segment 6 bases; nucleotides outside the gene matches: 5. CDR3 length: 14 amino acids. CDR3 in amino acids: CASSVEPAGAEQYF. The CDR3 region has the DNA TGTGCCAGCAGCGTAGAGCCAGCGGGAGCCGAGCAGTACTTC.

The chain uses TRBV6-1 and TRBJ1-4; D gene unclear. Trimming removed 6 bases from V and 7 bases from J, with 12 bases in between. Germline V lookup: CDR1 MNHNS, CDR2 SASEGT. CDR3 size: 13 residues. CDR3 nucleotides: TGTGCCAGCAGGCGGGCAGCGAGTGAAAAACTGTTTTTT. The encoded protein is CASRRAASEKLFF.

This rearrangement joins TRBV5-6 to TRBJ2-3; 9 bases fit TRBD2. Germline-derived CDR1 and CDR2 are SGHDT and YYEEEE. The CDR3 extends over 15 amino acids. Trimming cost V 6 bases and J 5 bases; bases outside gene matches: 10. CDR3 coding DNA: TGTGCCAGCATCCGGGGCGGGAGGGTTGGAGATACGCAGTATTTT. Residues: CASIRGGRVGDTQYF.

This clone was picked up a small number of times. The CDR3: CASGGATNEKLFF. The CDR3, as DNA: TGTGCCAGCGGTGGGGCGACTAATGAAAAACTGTTTTTT. The chain joins TRBV6-1 to TRBJ1-4, with a tentative D call TRBD1 (5 bases). Trimming removed 8 bases from V and 2 bases from J, with 9 bases in between. CDR1 MNHNS and CDR2 SASEGT come from the germline V gene. The CDR3 loop spans 13 amino acids.

This clone was picked up a small number of times. Additional DNA sequences in this sample encode the identical CDR3. This rearrangement joins TRBV18 to TRBJ1-1; D ambiguous. The CDR3 sequence is 13 residues long. Germline V lookup: CDR1 KGHSH, CDR2 LQKENI. Trimming shortened V by 4 bases and J by 1 base, and 7 bases separated the two germline ends. CDR3 region: CASSQGRNTEAFF. DNA for the CDR3: TGTGCCAGCTCACAAGGGAGGAACACTGAAGCTTTCTTT.

The gene calls are TRBV7-2 and TRBJ1-1, with TRBD1 as a possible D gene (5 bases). The CDR3 runs to 15 residues. V lost 6 bases and J lost 8, with 22 bases in between. Germline-derived CDR1 and CDR2 are SGHTA and FQGNSA. For the CDR3, the DNA is TGTGCCAGCAGGGCAGGAGGGGAGGCCTTGGGGGAAGCTTTCTTT. Protein sequence: CASRAGGEALGEAFF.

About this clone itself: It may be a read error: a sequence one base away is much more abundant. The rearrangement uses TRBV28 and TRBJ1-6, with D possibly being TRBD1 (5 bases). This CDR3 has 13 amino acids. V was trimmed by 2 bases and J by 7 bases, leaving 6 bases between them. CDR1 is MDHEN, CDR2 SYDVKM, per germline. CDR3 in amino acids: CASSLDRNSPLHF. In nucleotides, the CDR3 is TGTGCCAGCAGTTTAGACAGAAATTCACCCCTCCACTTT.

J is TRBJ1-5 and V is TRBV10-2, with D perhaps matching TRBD1 (5 bases). Germline CDR1 is WSHSY and CDR2 is SAAADI. The CDR3 sequence is 16 residues long. V lost 3 bases and J 0 bases, leaving 12 bases between the germline ends. The CDR3 DNA sequence: TGCGCCAGCAGTGAAGGGGCAAGCGGTAGCAATCAGCCCCAGCATTTT. The encoded protein is CASSEGASGSNQPQHF.

This clone occurred once. The rearrangement links TRBV5-1 to TRBJ1-2, with TRBD1 matching over 10 bases. Per the germline V gene, CDR1 is SGHRS and CDR2 is YFSETQ. The V segment lost 4 bases and the J segment 8 bases; nucleotides outside the gene matches: 11. This CDR3 comprises 15 residues. CDR3 in amino acids: CASSTATGGDGGYTF. CDR3 in DNA: TGCGCCAGCAGCACTGCGACAGGGGGCGACGGAGGCTACACCTTC.

This clone appeared a few times. The chain joins TRBV7-9 to TRBJ2-5, with a tentative D call TRBD1 (6 bases). This CDR3 has 15 residues. Germline CDR1 SEHNR, CDR2 FQNEAQ (reference sequence). Trimming left V 5 bases short and J 2 bases short, with 15 bases between. CDR3 coding DNA: TGTGCCAGCAGCCAGGGGACCGCACAACAAGAGACCCAGTACTTC. It yields the protein CASSQGTAQQETQYF.

V gene TRBV4-3 combines with J gene TRBJ2-2, with a possible D match to TRBD1 (5 bases). Per the germline V gene, CDR1 is LGHNA and CDR2 is YSLEER. Between the trimmed V and J ends, which lost 4 bases and 4 bases, there was a span of 10 bases. The CDR3 has 14 amino acids. CDR3: CASSRGGTTGELFF. CDR3 in DNA: TGCGCCAGCAGCCGGGGCGGTACCACCGGGGAGCTGTTTTTT.

The chain is built from TRBV28 and TRBJ1-2; D uncertain. Germline V lookup: CDR1 MDHEN, CDR2 SYDVKM. The CDR3 has 14 amino acids. Deletions cut 2 bases from V and 5 bases from J, with 12 bases between. CDR3: CASSLPTRPYGYTF. The CDR3 coding sequence is TGTGCCAGCAGTTTACCCACTAGGCCTTATGGCTACACCTTC.